A selection of T cell receptor beta chains follows, all from one sample in a study of blood T cell repertoires in COVID-19. Assay: immunoSEQ multiplex PCR; the TCRdb copy retains only in-frame clones and omits some. The sample gives around 500,000 clones, about nine tenths of which show up once; around 8% is in the top ten. The sample comprised PBMCs or T cells enriched from blood (not recorded which). Every receptor here comes from a woman in her fifties or sixties who had recovered from COVID-19. The CDR3 runs from the conserved cysteine through the conserved F or W. The D gene is left open where the match is weak.

CASRRMAGGPGEQYF,TGTGCCAGCAGGCGGATGGCGGGGGGGCCGGGTGAGCAGTACTTC,TRBJ2-7,TRBV3-1/TRBV3-2,TRBD2,15
CASSQGNSGNTIYF,TGTGCCAGCAGTCAGGGGAACTCTGGAAACACCATATATTTT,TRBJ1-3,TRBV6-5,-,14
CAWTAGQYRGYTF,TGTGCCTGGACGGCGGGACAGTATAGGGGCTACACCTTC,TRBJ1-2,TRBV30,TRBD1,13
CASSRRGGGELFF,TGTGCCAGCAGCCGAAGAGGGGGCGGGGAGCTGTTTTTT,TRBJ2-2,TRBV5-6,-,13
CASSPSGGYNEQFF,TGTGCCAGCTCACCTAGCGGGGGATACAATGAGCAGTTCTTC,TRBJ2-1,TRBV18,TRBD2,14
CASSVGDLYNQPQHF,TGTGCCAGCAGTGTAGGGGACTTATATAATCAGCCCCAGCATTTT,TRBJ1-5,TRBV2,-,15
CASSPTGTYLNEQFF,TGCGCCAGCAGCCCGACCGGGACTTACTTGAATGAGCAGTTCTTC,TRBJ2-1,TRBV5-1,-,15
CASTGGTGSYEQYF,TGTGCCAGCACAGGCGGGACAGGATCCTACGAGCAGTACTTC,TRBJ2-7,TRBV2,TRBD1,14
CASSPASGGTEAFF,TGTGCCAGCAGCCCCGCATCAGGGGGCACTGAAGCTTTCTTT,TRBJ1-1,TRBV7-6,TRBD1,14
CASSSVVGGDQPQHF,TGTGCCAGCAGTTCTGTGGTAGGGGGCGATCAGCCCCAGCATTTT,TRBJ1-5,TRBV27,TRBD1,15
CASSQFTGTGAGRTQYF,TGCGCCAGCAGCCAATTCACCGGGACAGGGGCAGGCAGGACCCAGTACTTC,TRBJ2-5,TRBV4-1,TRBD1,17
CASSLETGTEAFF,TGTGCCAGCAGCTTAGAAACAGGGACTGAAGCTTTCTTT,TRBJ1-1,TRBV7-6,-,13
CASSKGRVTTLNTEAFF,TGTGCCAGTAGTAAGGGGAGGGTAACCACTCTGAACACTGAAGCTTTCTTT,TRBJ1-1,TRBV19,-,17